Presented here are 32 T cell receptor beta chains from one specimen sequenced in a study of T cell repertoires in cytomegalovirus infection. Using its own MiXCR run on the reads, TCRdb lists one record per CDR3 protein. Of some 920,000 distinct CDR3 sequences in the sample, about 33% were seen once. Which antigens these TCRs recognize remains unknown. The specimen comprised cultured CD8+ T cells from PBMCs, sampled from culture after CMV antigen stimulation. These receptors came from a human donor in good health (CMV status not recorded). Some clones in this sample may be carry-over from other donors' samples.

About this clonotype: A read error may account for a junction end that differs from germline. The CDR3 here is CVSSARDTHYGYTF. As DNA, the CDR3 is TGTGTCAGCAGCGCCCGGGACACCCACTATGGCTACACCTTC. V gene TRBV7-9 combines with J gene TRBJ1-2; tentative D call: TRBD1 (6 bases). The CDR3 covers 14 residues. The germline CDR1 and CDR2 sequences are SEHNR and FQNEAQ (reference sequence). The full variable domain, in which reference TRBV7-9 and TRBJ1-2 provide the parts outside the CDR3, is DTGVSQNPRHKITKRGQNVTFRCDPISEHNRLYWYRQTLGQGPEFLTYFQNEAQLEKSRLLSDRFSAERPKGSFSTLEIQRTEQGDSAMYLCVSSARDTHYGYTFGSGTRLTVV.

As to this clonotype: A clone one base away is much larger, so this may be a read error. The rearrangement uses TRBV7-6 and TRBJ1-5; 7 positions match TRBD1. The CDR3 spans 15 residues. Germline-derived CDR1 and CDR2 are SGHVS and FNYEAQ. CDR3 sequence (DNA): TGTGTCAGCAGCTCACAGGGGACACCTCATCAGCCCCAGCATTTT. Protein: CVSSSQGTPHQPQHF.

This clonotype was detected once. This sequence joins TRBV27 and TRBJ1-5; a possible D gene is TRBD1 (6 bases). V gave up 5 bases and J gave up 2 bases, with 16 bases separating them. CDR1 MNHEY and CDR2 SMNVEV come from the germline V gene (reference sequence). The CDR3 has 16 amino acids. The CDR3 loop reads CASSLHGSGGNQPQHF. The CDR3 bases are TGTGCCAGCAGTCTTCACGGGTCAGGGGGCAATCAGCCCCAGCATTTT.

In this sample, this clonotype turned up a few times. The J gene is TRBJ1-1, the V gene TRBV7-9; 7 nucleotides line up with TRBD1. The V gene end was trimmed by 5 bases and the J gene end by 4 bases; junction bases not matched to a gene: 19. The CDR3 is 18 residues long. The germline gives CDR1 SEHNR, CDR2 FQNEAQ (reference sequence). The CDR3 protein is CASSPPTVLQTGPTEAFF. In nucleotides, the CDR3 is TGTGCCAGCAGCCCCCCAACCGTCCTCCAGACAGGGCCCACTGAAGCTTTCTTT. Together with reference TRBV7-9 and TRBJ1-1, the CDR3 gives the full variable domain: DTGVSQNPRHKITKRGQNVTFRCDPISEHNRLYWYRQTLGQGPEFLTYFQNEAQLEKSRLLSDRFSAERPKGSFSTLEIQRTEQGDSAMYLCASSPPTVLQTGPTEAFFGQGTRLTVV.

The V gene is TRBV27, the J gene TRBJ1-1; no definite D call. The CDR3 is 14 residues long. Trimming removed 2 bases from V and 1 base from J, with 8 bases in between. From germline, CDR1 is MNHEY and CDR2 SMNVEV (reference sequence). The CDR3 DNA follows: TGTGCCAGCAGTTTAATGCCCTGGAACACTGAAGCTTTCTTT. Its protein is CASSLMPWNTEAFF.

The rearrangement uses TRBV20-1 and TRBJ2-3; D remains ambiguous. The germline V gene has CDR1 DFQATT and CDR2 SNEGSKA (reference sequence). This CDR3 comprises 14 residues. Trimming took off 2 bases at V and 2 bases at J, with 11 bases between the two ends. The CDR3 DNA is TGCAGTGCTAGAAGTGCCAGACTCACAGATACGCAGTATTTT. Its translation is CSARSARLTDTQYF.

This chain connects TRBV4-3 to TRBJ2-7; a weak D match, TRBD1 (7 bases). V shed 0 bases and J shed 5 bases, with 17 bases lying between them. The CDR3 is 16 amino acids. Germline V gene data show CDR1 as LGHNA and CDR2 as YSLEER. Here the CDR3 DNA reads TGCGCCAGCAGCCAAGAGGCGGGACAGAATATCCACGAGCAGTACTTC. The encoded protein is CASSQEAGQNIHEQYF.

This clonotype was found a few times. The gene calls are TRBV5-4 and TRBJ1-1; D not resolved. V lost 1 base and J lost 1, with 11 bases in between. There are 15 residues in the CDR3. Germline loops: CDR1 SGHNT, CDR2 YYREEE (reference sequence). CDR3 coding DNA: TGTGCCAGCAGCTTGCGAGGCGAAAAGAACACTGAAGCTTTCTTT. Encoded protein: CASSLRGEKNTEAFF.

The V gene is TRBV27, the J gene TRBJ1-5; 8 nucleotides align to TRBD1. V lost 3 bases and J lost 3; bases outside the gene matches: 7. This CDR3 is built from 16 residues. Germline loops: CDR1 MNHEY, CDR2 SMNVEV (reference sequence). CDR3 sequence reads: CASSFRRGRVNQPQHF. CDR3 nucleotide sequence: TGTGCCAGCAGTTTCCGCAGGGGGCGAGTCAATCAGCCCCAGCATTTT.

The chain uses TRBV6-6 and TRBJ2-7; D assignment may be TRBD1 or TRBD2 (7 bases each). The CDR3 extends over 13 amino acids. Looked up from germline, CDR1 is MNHNY and CDR2 is SVGAGI (reference sequence). Deletions cut 8 bases from V and 3 bases from J, with 14 bases between. This CDR3 reads CASGGAGGYEQYF. The DNA for the CDR3 is TGTGCCAGCGGGGGGGCAGGGGGCTACGAGCAGTACTTC.

The chain has TRBV7-6 and TRBJ1-1, with D unclear. V was clipped by 5 bases and J by 7 bases, with 11 bases between them. The CDR3 sequence is 12 residues long. Germline V gene lookup returns CDR1 SGHVS and CDR2 FNYEAQ. DNA for the CDR3: TGTGCCAGCAGCCTCCCGTCAGGTGAAGCTTTCTTT. It is translated as CASSLPSGEAFF.

This clonotype was observed once. The rearrangement joins TRBV6-2 or TRBV6-3 to TRBJ2-2; the D gene is possibly TRBD2 (5 bases). Trimming stripped 6 bases from V and 7 bases from J, with 15 bases between. The germline V gene has CDR1 MNHEY and CDR2 SVGEGT. The CDR3 has 14 amino acids. CDR3 residues: CASSLREFGGELFF. The CDR3 DNA is TGTGCCAGCAGCCTACGGGAATTTGGCGGGGAGCTGTTTTTT.

This clonotype occurred a few times. The chain employs TRBV27 and TRBJ2-7; no definite D call. The CDR3 sequence is 13 residues long. Germline lookup yields CDR1 MNHEY and CDR2 SMNVEV (reference sequence). The V and J ends lost 0 bases and 6 bases respectively, with 9 bases between them. The CDR3 sequence: CASSLSEVSEQYV. The CDR3 DNA follows: TGTGCCAGCAGTTTATCAGAGGTGAGCGAGCAGTACGTC.

This clonotype came up a few times. The rearrangement uses TRBV4-3 and TRBJ2-5; D may match TRBD1 or TRBD2 (5 bases each). Trimming cost V 2 bases and J 5 bases, with 15 bases left between them. CDR1 is LGHNA and CDR2 is YSLEER in the germline V gene. This CDR3 is 15 amino acids long. Here the CDR3 DNA reads TGCGCCAGCAGCCAAACCCCGGGACGAGCGGAGACCCAGTACTTC. This translates into CASSQTPGRAETQYF.

This clonotype occurred a few times. The chain joins TRBV20-1 to TRBJ1-5, with D unresolved. This CDR3 contains 15 residues. Germline V gives CDR1 DFQATT, CDR2 SNEGSKA (reference sequence). The germline V and J ends were trimmed by 0 bases and 0 bases, with 9 bases remaining between them. This chain's CDR3 is CSARDGWVSNQPQHF. The CDR3 region has the DNA TGCAGTGCTAGAGACGGGTGGGTTAGCAATCAGCCCCAGCATTTT.

The chain couples TRBV20-1 to TRBJ1-4; 9 bases match TRBD1. This CDR3 contains 15 residues. Germline values: CDR1 DFQATT, CDR2 SNEGSKA (reference sequence). The V and J ends lost 4 bases and 7 bases, in that order; junction bases with no gene match: 10. The CDR3 bases are TGCAGTGCTACCTATCGACAGGGGGAAGGTGAAAAACTGTTTTTT. Amino acid sequence: CSATYRQGEGEKLFF.

The chain has TRBV6-6 and TRBJ2-7, with 7 positions matching TRBD2. From germline, CDR1 is MNHNY and CDR2 SVGAGI (reference sequence). The CDR3 consists of 15 residues. With V trimmed by 3 bases and J by 1 base, 6 bases remained unmatched. The CDR3 region is CASSYGAGGSYEQYF. The CDR3 bases are TGTGCCAGCAGTTATGGGGCCGGGGGGTCCTACGAGCAGTACTTC.

The chain carries TRBV2 and TRBJ1-2; D is possibly TRBD1 (5 bases). V lost 4 bases and J lost 2, with 11 bases in between. Germline CDR1 SNHLY, CDR2 FYNNEI. The CDR3 extends over 14 amino acids. The CDR3 bases are TGTGCCAGCAGTGGTCCAGGGATCAACTATGGCTACACCTTC. It translates to CASSGPGINYGYTF.

The rearrangement links TRBV29-1 to TRBJ1-1; 8 bases map to TRBD1. V lost 3 bases to trimming and J lost 4 bases; unmatched junction nucleotides: 7. CDR1 is SQVTM, CDR2 ANQGSEA, per germline. The CDR3 sequence is 14 residues long. The CDR3 loop is CSVEETGASTEAFF. Here the CDR3 DNA reads TGCAGCGTTGAGGAGACAGGGGCGAGCACTGAAGCTTTCTTT.

Turning to this clonotype: The junction departs from germline at one end; a sequencing error may be responsible. The rearrangement joins TRBV29-1 to TRBJ2-5; D is possibly TRBD2 (5 bases). CDR3 length equals 12 residues. CDR1 and CDR2 from the germline V gene are SQVTM and ANQGSEA. Written as DNA, the CDR3 is TGCAGCGTTGAGGGAGAGGAAGAGACCAAGTACTTC. Its protein product is CSVEGEEETKYF.

This sequence joins TRBV10-3 and TRBJ1-1; D call uncertain. The CDR3 has 12 amino acids. The ends were cut back, 2 bases at V and 4 bases at J, with 5 bases in the middle. Germline CDR1 reads ENHRY; CDR2 reads SYGVKD. The CDR3 sequence: CAISEVSTEAFF. CDR3 DNA sequence: TGTGCCATCAGTGAGGTAAGCACTGAAGCTTTCTTT.

There are a few counts of this clonotype. The V call is TRBV7-3, the J call TRBJ2-1, with TRBD2 matching over 14 bases. The J segment lost 2 bases and the V segment lost 5 bases, leaving 2 bases of the junction unmatched. CDR1 is SGHTA, CDR2 FQGTGA, per germline. The CDR3 sequence is 16 residues long. The CDR3 here is CASSKTSGGAYNEQFF. CDR3 DNA: TGTGCCAGCAGCAAGACTAGCGGGGGGGCCTACAATGAGCAGTTCTTC.

The V call is TRBV7-6, the J call TRBJ1-4, with D uncertain. V was trimmed by 6 bases and J by 7 bases, leaving 12 bases between them. This CDR3 is built from 13 residues. Looked up from germline, CDR1 is SGHVS and CDR2 is FNYEAQ. As DNA, the CDR3 is TGTGCCAGCAGTTCTGGAGAAGCTGAAAAACTGTTTTTT. Protein sequence: CASSSGEAEKLFF.

This chain joins TRBV2 and TRBJ2-3; weak D call: TRBD2 (7 bases). CDR3 length: 15 amino acids. Germline V gene sequence: CDR1 SNHLY, CDR2 FYNNEI. The V end was cut by 4 bases, the J end by 2 bases, with 13 bases between. The CDR3 sequence: CASSGIAGATDTQYF. CDR3 nucleotide sequence: TGTGCCAGCAGTGGGATTGCGGGGGCCACAGATACGCAGTATTTT.

This clonotype turned up a few times. CDR3 protein: CASSMVGGATEAFF. Written as DNA, the CDR3 is TGTGCCAGTAGTATGGTGGGGGGCGCGACTGAAGCTTTCTTT. The chain employs TRBV19 and TRBJ1-1, with D perhaps TRBD1 (6 bases). Trimming took 3 bases from V and 5 from J, leaving 13 bases between them. Germline loops: CDR1 LNHDA, CDR2 SQIVND (reference sequence). The CDR3 runs 14 residues.

In its sample, this clonotype was seen many times. The CDR3 is CASSLAIGRYEQYF. The CDR3 coding sequence is TGTGCCAGCAGCTTAGCGATCGGAAGATACGAGCAGTACTTC. The chain employs TRBV7-6 and TRBJ2-7, with D unclear. This CDR3 contains 14 residues. Germline V gives CDR1 SGHVS, CDR2 FNYEAQ. V gave up 0 bases and J gave up 4 bases, with 10 bases separating them.

Of note for this clonotype: A much larger clone sits a single nucleotide away, making a read error possible. The V gene is TRBV7-2, the J gene TRBJ1-5; maybe TRBD1 (5 bases). CDR3 length: 15 amino acids. V was shortened by 5 bases and J by 7 bases, with 18 bases between the two germline ends. CDR1 and CDR2 from the germline V gene are SGHTA and FQGNSA. The CDR3, as DNA: TGTGCCAGCAGCCAAACGGGGGGATCTATCCAGCCCCAGCATTTT. It encodes CASSQTGGSIQPQHF.

CDR3 sequence: CASSLTSGGRYNEQFF. The CDR3 DNA reads TGTGCCAGCAGCCTTACTAGCGGGGGACGTTACAATGAGCAGTTCTTC. The chain joins TRBV27 to TRBJ2-1, with 11 positions matching TRBD2. The germline CDR1 and CDR2 sequences are MNHEY and SMNVEV (reference sequence). The ends lost 6 bases at V and 4 bases at J; junction bases unmatched: 8. This CDR3 spans 16 amino acids.

The J gene is TRBJ1-4, the V gene TRBV7-9; D ambiguous. Trimming took 3 bases from V and 4 from J, leaving 15 bases between them. Germline V gene data show CDR1 as SEHNR and CDR2 as FQNEAQ (reference sequence). The CDR3 spans 16 residues. CDR3 DNA sequence: TGTGCCAGCAGCTTCAGCTGGGCCAGCCTTAATGAAAAACTGTTTTTT. Translation gives CASSFSWASLNEKLFF.

V and J are TRBV12-3 or TRBV12-4 and TRBJ2-1; 7 bases match TRBD2. CDR3 length equals 15 residues. J was trimmed by 5 bases and V by 5 bases; bases with no gene match: 9. The CDR3 reads CASSPPGLDDNEQFF. As DNA, the CDR3 is TGTGCCAGCAGTCCCCCTGGACTAGACGACAATGAGCAGTTCTTC.

V usage is TRBV2 and J usage is TRBJ2-6; D tentatively reads TRBD1 or TRBD2 (5 bases each). V was trimmed by 4 bases and J by 4 bases, leaving 11 bases between them. The CDR3 totals 15 residues. Per germline, CDR1 SNHLY and CDR2 FYNNEI. CDR3 in DNA: TGTGCCAGCAGTGGGTCAGGGACCGGGGCCAACGTCCTGACTTTC. Translating gives CASSGSGTGANVLTF.

This chain links TRBV4-3 with TRBJ1-2; D ambiguous. Trimming took 0 bases from V and 4 from J, leaving 18 bases between them. The CDR3 loop spans 17 amino acids. CDR1 LGHNA and CDR2 YSLEER come from the germline V gene. The CDR3 region is CASSQEVGLTRIYGYTF. The CDR3 nucleotides read TGCGCCAGCAGCCAAGAAGTGGGCCTGACGAGGATCTATGGCTACACCTTC.